Sequencing of this T cell receptor (beta chain) was carried out in a study of shared clonotypes between healthy human individuals. For the study at large: The donor pool was made up of two women and a few men aged 18 to 49. Study-level results: Naive subsets, compared against memory subsets, generally had larger estimated richness values. Clonotype sharing across a few donors was observed for around 5% of naive CD4 clonotypes. Donor clonotype sharing was expected to depend on sequencing depth.

Details on this clone: Its antigen is unknown.

Generated by immunoSEQ multiplex PCR, the TCRdb table keeps only in-frame clones and is missing some. Among around 2.5 million clones listed, 80% to 95% were seen once. The sample was naive CD4+ T cells from PBMCs. Subset specified: CD45RA+ positively selected. This TCR was sampled from a man between 18 and 29 years old in good health. Some clones in this sample may be carry-over from other donors' samples.

The DNA of the CDR3 is TGCGCCAGCAGTGATGGGCTAGCGGGTCCGCAAGAGACCCAGTACTTC. Translated: CASSDGLAGPQETQYF. The chain recombines TRBV10-1 with TRBJ2-5; the match to TRBD2 covers 8 bases. Trimming at V came to 3 bases and at J to 2 bases, leaving 8 bases not matched to a gene. Germline lookup yields CDR1 WNHNN and CDR2 SYGVQD (reference sequence). The CDR3 sequence is 16 residues long.